This T cell receptor (beta chain) was captured by sequencing in a study of beta chain features in type 1 diabetes. General study findings and limits: Whatever favoring of shorter templates PCR might show would apply equally to patients and controls. Across patients, naive, central memory and Treg TCRB repertoires exhibited apparently greater similarity than was observed across healthy donors.

Germline V gives CDR1 MNHEY, CDR2 SMNVEV (reference sequence). V was pared by 0 bases and J by 6 bases, with 6 bases of the junction left unmatched. CDR3 length: 15 residues. Details on this clone: Its antigen is not known.

Expressed TCRB transcripts were sequenced because the entire RNA isolate underwent reverse transcription. Data came from immunoSEQ multiplex PCR; TCRdb stores just in-frame clones and leaves some out. The data hold roughly 350,000 clones, with 9.5% to 11% observed a single time. The sample taken for sequencing was naive CD4+ T cells from blood. This sequence originates from a woman between 25 and 40 years old in good health. The chain combines TRBV27 with TRBJ1-2; 8 nucleotides line up with TRBD1. The CDR3 loop reads CASSLSGQGGHGYTF. CDR3 sequence (DNA): TGTGCCAGCAGTTTATCCGGACAGGGTGGCCATGGCTACACCTTC.